The 18 T cell receptor beta chains below all came from one sample that was sequenced in a study of post-analysis software for immune sequencing data. TCR beta cDNA libraries had unique molecular identifiers. TCRdb processed the PCR reads anew with MiXCR; each CDR3 protein has one entry. Of approximately 730,000 distinct CDR3 sequences listed, more than 45% are singletons. These TCRs' antigens remain unknown. Study results and caveats: Comparison of patients with controls showed five TRBV segments more frequent in patients, TRBV5-6, TRBV5-1 and TRBV20-1 among them.

Sequenced material: blood. All receptors come from a girl between 10 and 17 years old with multiple sclerosis.

The chain is built from TRBV11-2 and TRBJ2-1, with D perhaps matching TRBD2 (6 bases). The germline V gene has CDR1 SGHAT and CDR2 FQNNGV. V was shortened by 4 bases and J by 5 bases, with 18 bases between the two germline ends. The CDR3 spans 16 residues. CDR3 in amino acids: CASSYRGILADNEQFF. The CDR3 DNA reads TGTGCCAGCAGCTACCGAGGGATATTAGCGGACAATGAGCAGTTCTTC.

The rearrangement links TRBV4-1 to TRBJ2-5; D gene unclear. Per germline, CDR1 MGHRA and CDR2 YSYEKL. Deletions cut 4 bases from V and 2 bases from J, with 11 bases between. This CDR3 is 14 amino acids long. The CDR3, as DNA: TGCGCCAGCAGCCCCACCCCAGAGCAAGAGACCCAGTACTTC. It translates to CASSPTPEQETQYF.

The chain recombines TRBV7-2 with TRBJ2-3; D is unresolved. This CDR3 is 15 amino acids long. The germline V gene has CDR1 SGHTA and CDR2 FQGNSA. V lost 1 base, J lost 2 bases, and 10 bases lay in between. The DNA for the CDR3 is TGTGCCAGCAGCTTAGGGCTAGTCGACACAGATACGCAGTATTTT. As protein: CASSLGLVDTDTQYF.

V is TRBV15 and J is TRBJ1-5; 7 nucleotides line up with TRBD1. V gave up 1 base and J gave up 3 bases; unmatched junction bases: 3. Per the germline V gene, CDR1 is LNHNV and CDR2 is YYDKDF (reference sequence). CDR3 length: 15 residues. The chain's CDR3 is CATSRGQGPNQPQHF. CDR3 DNA sequence: TGTGCCACCAGCAGAGGACAGGGCCCCAATCAGCCCCAGCATTTT.

This clonotype was recorded a few times. The chain couples TRBV28 to TRBJ2-4; D gene ambiguous. The V gene lost 8 bases and the J gene lost 0 bases, with 11 bases spanning the gap. Germline CDR1 is MDHEN and CDR2 is SYDVKM. This CDR3 has 14 amino acids. In DNA form, the CDR3 reads TGTGCCAGCGGAATGACACTAGCCAAAAACATTCAGTACTTC. The encoded protein is CASGMTLAKNIQYF.

The table lists this clonotype with a few counts. This chain uses TRBV10-3 with TRBJ2-1; no clear D gene. This CDR3 comprises 11 residues. The germline CDR1 and CDR2 sequences are ENHRY and SYGVKD. V lost 11 bases and J 10 bases, leaving 15 bases between the germline ends. CDR3 bases: TGTGCCTCATCAATCATGACGGAGCAGTTCTTC. Translating it yields CASSIMTEQFF.

This clonotype appeared a few times. Here the CDR3 DNA reads TGTGCCATCCAGGACAGGGGGCGAACGGGAGGCAACGAGCAGTACTTC. Amino acid sequence: CAIQDRGRTGGNEQYF. The chain uses TRBV10-3 and TRBJ2-7, with TRBD1 matching over 11 bases. CDR1 is ENHRY and CDR2 is SYGVKD in the germline V gene. The V and J ends lost 8 bases and 5 bases, in that order; junction bases with no gene match: 14. There are 16 residues in the CDR3.

V usage is TRBV6-2 or TRBV6-3 and J usage is TRBJ2-1; D unresolved. The V end was cut by 11 bases, the J end by 7 bases, with 18 bases between. CDR3 length equals 13 residues. CDR1 MNHEY and CDR2 SVGEGT come from the germline V gene. As DNA, the CDR3 is TGTGCCGTCAGGAACCCCCCCGGTAATGAGCAGTTCTTC. It translates to CAVRNPPGNEQFF.

This clonotype was seen at least ten times. The gene calls are TRBV20-1 and TRBJ2-1, with D tentatively TRBD2 (6 bases). V was trimmed by 2 bases and J by 5 bases, leaving 22 bases between them. The CDR3 totals 17 residues. The germline CDR1 and CDR2 sequences are DFQATT and SNEGSKA (reference sequence). The CDR3: CSARNFRSWVADNEQFF. In DNA, the CDR3 is TGCAGTGCTAGAAACTTTCGGTCGTGGGTAGCGGACAATGAGCAGTTCTTC.

The table lists this clonotype with a few counts. The chain combines TRBV24-1 with TRBJ2-1; 7 bases map to TRBD2. V lost 3 bases and J lost 4; bases outside the gene matches: 5. The germline CDR1 and CDR2 sequences are KGHDR and SFDVKD. The CDR3 totals 15 residues. Here the CDR3 DNA reads TGTGCCACCAGTGATAAAGGACTAGGATACAATGAGCAGTTCTTC. Its protein product is CATSDKGLGYNEQFF.

The chain is built from TRBV10-3 and TRBJ1-6; D is uncertain. Germline V gene lookup returns CDR1 ENHRY and CDR2 SYGVKD. The CDR3 is 12 residues long. The V gene lost 10 bases and the J gene lost 7 bases, with 11 bases spanning the gap. In DNA form, the CDR3 reads TGTGCCACCGAGGAGCCAAATTCACCCCTCCACTTT. Translating gives CATEEPNSPLHF.

The chain links TRBV20-1 to TRBJ1-1, with TRBD1 identical over 9 bases. The V segment lost 1 base and the J segment 5 bases; nucleotides outside the gene matches: 11. CDR3 length: 16 residues. Germline CDR1 reads DFQATT; CDR2 reads SNEGSKA (reference sequence). The CDR3 nucleotides are TGCAGTGCTAGAGCCCCACAGGGGGCTTGGGGTACTGAAGCTTTCTTT. Its translation is CSARAPQGAWGTEAFF.

The CDR3 coding sequence is TGCAGCGTTGAACTGCCAGATCATGGCTACACCTTC. Translating it yields CSVELPDHGYTF. The chain carries TRBV29-1 and TRBJ1-2, with D uncertain. The germline CDR1 and CDR2 sequences are SQVTM and ANQGSEA. V lost 2 bases, J lost 6 bases, and 10 bases lay in between. This CDR3 comprises 12 residues.

There are a few counts of this clonotype. The chain recombines TRBV20-1 with TRBJ1-4, with 7 bases matching TRBD1. This CDR3 comprises 15 residues. In germline, CDR1 is DFQATT, CDR2 SNEGSKA (reference sequence). V trimming: 1 base; J trimming: 8 bases; junction bases outside the gene matches: 10. The CDR3 spells CSARAPTGATEKLFF. CDR3 DNA: TGCAGTGCTAGAGCCCCCACAGGGGCGACGGAAAAACTGTTTTTT.

The chain has TRBV29-1 and TRBJ1-1, with D perhaps matching TRBD1 (5 bases). The V end was cut by 4 bases, the J end by 7 bases, with 19 bases between. Germline CDR1 reads SQVTM; CDR2 reads ANQGSEA. The length of the CDR3 is 14 residues. The DNA for the CDR3 is TGCAGCGTTGCCCCCCCGGGGGTCACCCTTGAAGCTTTCTTT. This encodes CSVAPPGVTLEAFF.

This clonotype was picked up a small number of times. This rearrangement joins TRBV20-1 to TRBJ1-2; the match to TRBD1 covers 7 bases. This CDR3 is 15 amino acids long. CDR1 is DFQATT, CDR2 SNEGSKA, per germline (reference sequence). Germline trimming cut 3 bases from V and 5 bases from J; bases unmatched to any gene: 12. This chain's CDR3 is CSASADRDFPYGYTF. CDR3 nucleotide sequence: TGCAGTGCTAGCGCTGACAGGGATTTTCCGTATGGCTACACCTTC.

This clonotype was recorded a few times. Since a much larger clone is just one base distant, this may be a read error. V usage is TRBV9 and J usage is TRBJ2-1; 9 positions match TRBD1. Trimming took 0 bases from V and 2 from J; bases not matched to a gene: 0. The length of the CDR3 is 15 residues. CDR1 SGDLS and CDR2 YYNGEE come from the germline V gene. CDR3 bases: TGTGCCAGCAGCGTAGGACAGGGGGCCTACAATGAGCAGTTCTTC. Its translation is CASSVGQGAYNEQFF.

The table lists this clonotype with a few counts. In nucleotides, the CDR3 is TGCAGTGCTCAGACAGATTACAATGAGCAGTTCTTC. This encodes CSAQTDYNEQFF. V is TRBV20-1 and J is TRBJ2-1, with a possible D match to TRBD1 (5 bases). The CDR3 is 12 residues long. Germline V gene lookup returns CDR1 DFQATT and CDR2 SNEGSKA (reference sequence). The germline V and J ends were trimmed by 5 bases and 4 bases, with 9 bases remaining between them.